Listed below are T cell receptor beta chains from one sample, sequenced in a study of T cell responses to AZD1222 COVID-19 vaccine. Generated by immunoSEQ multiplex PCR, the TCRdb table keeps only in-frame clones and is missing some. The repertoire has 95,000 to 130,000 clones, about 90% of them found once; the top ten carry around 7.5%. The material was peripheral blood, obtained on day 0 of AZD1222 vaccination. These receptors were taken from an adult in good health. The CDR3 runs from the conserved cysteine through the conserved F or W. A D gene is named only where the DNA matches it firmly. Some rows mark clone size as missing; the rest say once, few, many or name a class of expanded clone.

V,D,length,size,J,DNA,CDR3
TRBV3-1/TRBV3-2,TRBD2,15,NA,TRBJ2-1,TGTGCCAGCAGCCAAGATAGCGGGAGGTGGAATGAGCAGTTCTTC,CASSQDSGRWNEQFF
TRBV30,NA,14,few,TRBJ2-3,TGTGCCTGGACAAAGCTGGTTGCGACAGATACGCAGTATTTT,CAWTKLVATDTQYF
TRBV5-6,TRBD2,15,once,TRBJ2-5,TGTGCCAGCAGCCAGATTTTAGCGGGAGGAGAGACCCAGTACTTC,CASSQILAGGETQYF
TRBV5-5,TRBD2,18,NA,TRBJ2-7,TGTGCCAGCAGCGTAGGACTAGCGGGACATCAGATCTCCTACGAGCAGTACTTC,CASSVGLAGHQISYEQYF
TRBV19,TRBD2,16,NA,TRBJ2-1,TGTGCCAGTAGTCGTTTAGCGGGTGCCTCCTACAATGAGCAGTTCTTC,CASSRLAGASYNEQFF
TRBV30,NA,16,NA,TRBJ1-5,TGTGCCTGGAGTCCCGGGACTTCCCTTAGCAATCAGCCCCAGCATTTT,CAWSPGTSLSNQPQHF
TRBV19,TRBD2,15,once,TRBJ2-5,TGTGCCAGTAGTAGACTAGCGGAATACCAAGAGACCCAGTACTTC,CASSRLAEYQETQYF
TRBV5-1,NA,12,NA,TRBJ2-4,TGCGCCAGCAGCATGGAGGGGAACATTCAGTACTTC,CASSMEGNIQYF
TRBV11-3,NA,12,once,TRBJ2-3,TGTGCCAGCAGCTTAAGTGAAGGAACGCAGTATTTT,CASSLSEGTQYF
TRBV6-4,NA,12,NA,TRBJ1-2,TGTGCCAGCATTAGACGGGACTATGGCTACACCTTC,CASIRRDYGYTF
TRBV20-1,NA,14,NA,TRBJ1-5,TGCAGTGCTAGTCCAGTAACTAGCAATCAGCCCCAGCATTTT,CSASPVTSNQPQHF
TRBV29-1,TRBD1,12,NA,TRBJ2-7,TGCAGCGTTAGACAGGGGGCGAGGGAGCAGTACTTC,CSVRQGAREQYF
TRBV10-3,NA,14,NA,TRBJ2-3,TGTGCCATCAGTCTCGAGGGGAGCACAGATACGCAGTATTTT,CAISLEGSTDTQYF
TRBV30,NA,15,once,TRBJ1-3,TGTGCCTGGAGTATAGGGGTATCCTCTGGAAACACCATATATTTT,CAWSIGVSSGNTIYF
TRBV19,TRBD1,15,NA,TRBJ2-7,TGTGCCAGTAGACTCATATCGACAGGGAATTACGAGCAGTACTTC,CASRLISTGNYEQYF
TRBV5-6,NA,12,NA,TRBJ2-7,TGTGCCAGCAGCCCCCCCGTGGGGCAGCAGTACTTC,CASSPPVGQQYF
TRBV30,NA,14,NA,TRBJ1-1,TGTGCCTGGTATTCGGGCTATGCGAACACTGAAGCTTTCTTT,CAWYSGYANTEAFF
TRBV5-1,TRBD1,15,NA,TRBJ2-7,TGCGCCAGCAGCTTGGACCCGGGACAGGTCTACGAGCAGTACTTC,CASSLDPGQVYEQYF
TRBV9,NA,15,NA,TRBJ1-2,TGTGCCAGCAGCGTAGGGGGTGTTTACCCTTATGGCTACACCTTC,CASSVGGVYPYGYTF
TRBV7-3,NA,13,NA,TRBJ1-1,TGTGCCAGCAGCTTTTTTCAGAACACTGAAGCTTTCTTT,CASSFFQNTEAFF
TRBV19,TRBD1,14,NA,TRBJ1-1,TGTGCCAGTAGTATGGGTCAGGGGGCGACTGAAGCTTTCTTT,CASSMGQGATEAFF
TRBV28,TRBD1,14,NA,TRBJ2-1,TGTGCCAGCAGTCGGACAGGACAAGGTGGTGAGCAGTTCTTC,CASSRTGQGGEQFF
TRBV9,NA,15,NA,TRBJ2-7,TGTGCCAGCAGCGTCAGCAGGGGGGGGTCCTACGAGCAGTACTTC,CASSVSRGGSYEQYF
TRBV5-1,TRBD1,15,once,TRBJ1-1,TGCGCCAGCAGCCTCAGGGGGCCCCCTAACACTGAAGCTTTCTTT,CASSLRGPPNTEAFF